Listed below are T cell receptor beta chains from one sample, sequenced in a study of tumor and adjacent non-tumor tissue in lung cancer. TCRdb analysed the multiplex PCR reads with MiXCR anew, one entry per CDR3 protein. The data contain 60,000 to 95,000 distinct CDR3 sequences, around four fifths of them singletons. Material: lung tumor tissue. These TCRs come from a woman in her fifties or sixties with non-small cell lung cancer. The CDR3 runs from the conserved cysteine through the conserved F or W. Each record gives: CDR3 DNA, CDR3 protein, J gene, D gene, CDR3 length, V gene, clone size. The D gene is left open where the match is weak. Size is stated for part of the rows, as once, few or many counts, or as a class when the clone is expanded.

cdr3_nt: TGTGCCAACAGTGGACTAGACACCCCGGGGGGCGATGAGCAGTTCTTC; cdr3_aa: CANSGLDTPGGDEQFF; j_call: TRBJ2-1; d_call: .; cdr3_length: 16; v_call: TRBV11-2; clone_size: .
cdr3_nt: TGTGCCAGCCGACTAGGGAAGACCGGGGAACTGTTTTTT; cdr3_aa: CASRLGKTGELFF; j_call: TRBJ2-2; d_call: .; cdr3_length: 13; v_call: TRBV10-1; clone_size: .
cdr3_nt: TGTGCCAGCAGCCCCCCCGCCTACAATGAGCAGTTCTTC; cdr3_aa: CASSPPAYNEQFF; j_call: TRBJ2-1; d_call: .; cdr3_length: 13; v_call: TRBV12-3/TRBV12-4; clone_size: many
cdr3_nt: TGTCCCAGCAGCCCCATCCTGGAGAATGAGCAGGTCTTC; cdr3_aa: CPSSPILENEQVF; j_call: TRBJ2-1; d_call: .; cdr3_length: 13; v_call: TRBV6-5; clone_size: .
cdr3_nt: TGCGCCAGTGACCAAGATAAGCAGTCCTCTGATGAAAAACTGTTTTTT; cdr3_aa: CASDQDKQSSDEKLFF; j_call: TRBJ1-4; d_call: .; cdr3_length: 16; v_call: TRBV4-1; clone_size: .
cdr3_nt: TGCAGTGCTAGCCCGGACGAGCCTGGGGAGTTCTTC; cdr3_aa: CSASPDEPGEFF; j_call: TRBJ2-1; d_call: .; cdr3_length: 12; v_call: TRBV20-1; clone_size: .
cdr3_nt: TGCAGCGTAACGGACACCTACGAGCAGTACTTC; cdr3_aa: CSVTDTYEQYF; j_call: TRBJ2-7; d_call: .; cdr3_length: 11; v_call: TRBV29-1; clone_size: medium-sized
cdr3_nt: TGTGCCAGCAGCTTTAGTCTAGGGTTCAGCTCCTACAATGAGCAGTTCTTC; cdr3_aa: CASSFSLGFSSYNEQFF; j_call: TRBJ2-1; d_call: .; cdr3_length: 17; v_call: TRBV7-9; clone_size: many
cdr3_nt: TGTGCCAGCAGGCGGGAAGGCTTTTACACCGGGGGGCTGTTTTTT; cdr3_aa: CASRREGFYTGGLFF; j_call: TRBJ2-2; d_call: .; cdr3_length: 15; v_call: TRBV6-5; clone_size: .
cdr3_nt: TGCAGTGCTAGAGGCCCTTCGCAGATCTCCTACAATGAGCAGTTCTTC; cdr3_aa: CSARGPSQISYNEQFF; j_call: TRBJ2-1; d_call: .; cdr3_length: 16; v_call: TRBV20-1; clone_size: many
cdr3_nt: TGTGCCAACAGCTTTGAAGGATTGAACAATCAGCCCCAGCATTTT; cdr3_aa: CANSFEGLNNQPQHF; j_call: TRBJ1-5; d_call: .; cdr3_length: 15; v_call: TRBV11-2; clone_size: .
cdr3_nt: TGTGCCAGCAGCTTGCGAGGGGGGGGGGGCACTGAAGCTTTCTTT; cdr3_aa: CASSLRGGGGTEAFF; j_call: TRBJ1-1; d_call: .; cdr3_length: 15; v_call: TRBV6-5; clone_size: .
cdr3_nt: TGTGCCAGCCTTGCTAGTAGCGGGCCTACTAAGCAGTTCTTC; cdr3_aa: CASLASSGPTKQFF; j_call: TRBJ2-1; d_call: TRBD2; cdr3_length: 14; v_call: TRBV6-5; clone_size: .
cdr3_nt: TGTGCCAGCAGCTTACAGCGGGAGGTCGACGAGCAGTACTTC; cdr3_aa: CASSLQREVDEQYF; j_call: TRBJ2-7; d_call: TRBD2; cdr3_length: 14; v_call: TRBV7-8; clone_size: many
cdr3_nt: TGCACCAGCAGCTTCGGACAGCTGAACACTGAAGCTTTCTTT; cdr3_aa: CTSSFGQLNTEAFF; j_call: TRBJ1-1; d_call: .; cdr3_length: 14; v_call: TRBV5-1; clone_size: few
cdr3_nt: TGTGCCAGCAGCTCTTTGGACAGTGGCGCTGAAGCTTTCTTT; cdr3_aa: CASSSLDSGAEAFF; j_call: TRBJ1-1; d_call: .; cdr3_length: 14; v_call: TRBV11-2; clone_size: .
cdr3_nt: TGTGCCAGTTGGTCCAGGGGGTTTTTCGAGCAGTACTTC; cdr3_aa: CASWSRGFFEQYF; j_call: TRBJ2-7; d_call: TRBD1; cdr3_length: 13; v_call: TRBV28; clone_size: .
cdr3_nt: TGCGGCGAGGGTAGAACCGCGGAGACCCAGTACTTC; cdr3_aa: CGEGRTAETQYF; j_call: TRBJ2-5; d_call: .; cdr3_length: 12; v_call: TRBV29-1; clone_size: .
cdr3_nt: TGCAGTGCCGTGGGACAAATTGGGAATCAGCCCCAGCATTTT; cdr3_aa: CSAVGQIGNQPQHF; j_call: TRBJ1-5; d_call: .; cdr3_length: 14; v_call: TRBV20-1; clone_size: once
cdr3_nt: TGTGCCAGCAGCAAACAATCTCTAGTGGGGGGGCAAGAGACCCAGTACTTC; cdr3_aa: CASSKQSLVGGQETQYF; j_call: TRBJ2-5; d_call: TRBD2; cdr3_length: 17; v_call: TRBV6-5; clone_size: .
cdr3_nt: TGTGCCAGCAACTTCGGGCCCCCAGGGGACCATACGCAGTATTTT; cdr3_aa: CASNFGPPGDHTQYF; j_call: TRBJ2-3; d_call: .; cdr3_length: 15; v_call: TRBV11-2; clone_size: .
cdr3_nt: TGTACCAGCAGCAAACTAGCGGATGGCGCCTGCGAGCAGTACTTC; cdr3_aa: CTSSKLADGACEQYF; j_call: TRBJ2-7; d_call: TRBD2; cdr3_length: 15; v_call: TRBV6-4; clone_size: .
cdr3_nt: TGCACCTGCAGCCAGAAGGGAGACTCTGAGCAGTTCTTC; cdr3_aa: CTCSQKGDSEQFF; j_call: TRBJ2-1; d_call: .; cdr3_length: 13; v_call: TRBV4-1; clone_size: .
cdr3_nt: TGTGCCAGGAGCTTAGGACTAGCGGGAGCAGGGTGCACAGATACACAGTGTTTT; cdr3_aa: CARSLGLAGAGCTDTQCF; j_call: TRBJ2-3; d_call: TRBD2; cdr3_length: 18; v_call: TRBV11-3; clone_size: once
cdr3_nt: TGTGCCAGCAACTTAGGACAGCGGGAGAGTGCTGATACGCAGTACTTT; cdr3_aa: CASNLGQRESADTQYF; j_call: TRBJ2-3; d_call: TRBD2; cdr3_length: 16; v_call: TRBV11-3; clone_size: .
cdr3_nt: TGTGCCAGCAGCCCGAACAAGGGGGAGGGTGGTCTAACCCTCCACTTT; cdr3_aa: CASSPNKGEGGLTLHF; j_call: TRBJ1-6; d_call: .; cdr3_length: 16; v_call: TRBV4-2; clone_size: .
cdr3_nt: TGCAGCGTTGTGGCATGGGACGGGGAGATGTTTTTT; cdr3_aa: CSVVAWDGEMFF; j_call: TRBJ2-2; d_call: .; cdr3_length: 12; v_call: TRBV29-1; clone_size: .
cdr3_nt: TGTACCAGCAGCTTAATTGAAAGGTGCGGACCACCCCAGCATTTT; cdr3_aa: CTSSLIERCGPPQHF; j_call: TRBJ1-5; d_call: .; cdr3_length: 15; v_call: TRBV11-2; clone_size: .
cdr3_nt: TGTGTCAGCAGCTTAGAGGTGACCAATGAGCAGTTCTTC; cdr3_aa: CVSSLEVTNEQFF; j_call: TRBJ2-1; d_call: .; cdr3_length: 13; v_call: TRBV11-2; clone_size: .
cdr3_nt: TGTGCCAGCAGTGAAGTCAGGGCGGGGGAGACCCAGTACTTC; cdr3_aa: CASSEVRAGETQYF; j_call: TRBJ2-5; d_call: .; cdr3_length: 14; v_call: TRBV2; clone_size: many
cdr3_nt: TGTGCCAGCAGTCGACTGAATTCCTACGCGCAGTACTTC; cdr3_aa: CASSRLNSYAQYF; j_call: TRBJ2-7; d_call: .; cdr3_length: 13; v_call: TRBV6-5; clone_size: .
cdr3_nt: TGTGACAGCAGTTACTCTGATAGAGTATACGAGCAGTACTTC; cdr3_aa: CDSSYSDRVYEQYF; j_call: TRBJ2-7; d_call: .; cdr3_length: 14; v_call: TRBV6-2/TRBV6-3; clone_size: .
cdr3_nt: TGTGCCAGTAGCTTAGATCTGGTAACAGATACGCAATACTTT; cdr3_aa: CASSLDLVTDTQYF; j_call: TRBJ2-3; d_call: .; cdr3_length: 14; v_call: TRBV11-2; clone_size: .
cdr3_nt: TGTGTCAACAGCCTTAGTAGTGGCGGGGCCACAGATACGCAGTATTTT; cdr3_aa: CVNSLSSGGATDTQYF; j_call: TRBJ2-3; d_call: .; cdr3_length: 16; v_call: TRBV7-9; clone_size: .
cdr3_nt: TGCGCCAGCAGCGGAGGGACTAGCGGGAAATTCAATGACCAGTTCTTC; cdr3_aa: CASSGGTSGKFNDQFF; j_call: TRBJ2-1; d_call: TRBD2; cdr3_length: 16; v_call: TRBV5-1; clone_size: .
cdr3_nt: TGTGCCGGCAGCTTGGGAAGGGGATATGGTTACACCTTC; cdr3_aa: CAGSLGRGYGYTF; j_call: TRBJ1-2; d_call: .; cdr3_length: 13; v_call: TRBV5-6; clone_size: .
cdr3_nt: TGCAGTGTTTTTACGGGGTCGACTAATGAAAAACTGTTTTTT; cdr3_aa: CSVFTGSTNEKLFF; j_call: TRBJ1-4; d_call: .; cdr3_length: 14; v_call: TRBV20-1; clone_size: .